Detailed here is one T cell receptor (beta chain). Germline lookup yields CDR1 GTSNPN and CDR2 SVGIG (reference sequence). V dropped 3 bases and J dropped 0 bases, with 11 bases sitting between them. This CDR3 is 14 amino acids long. TCRdb called the PCR reads again in MiXCR, with one record for every CDR3 protein. The repertoire holds 25,000 to 30,000 distinct CDR3 sequences, 53% seen once, with approximately 46% in the top ten. Donors had localized lung adenocarcinoma, a non-small cell lung cancer. This entry is derived from a study of CD4 and CD8 cells across lung adenocarcinoma regions. This chain joins TRBV30 and TRBJ1-1; the D gene is possibly TRBD1 (6 bases). The sequence was obtained from a male donor with lung adenocarcinoma. The CD4 and CD8 labels of this study may be unreliable. Input material: CD8+ T cells from the center of a lung tumor. The CDR3 is CAWRMTGMNTEAFF. For the CDR3, the DNA is TGTGCCTGGAGGATGACAGGAATGAACACTGAAGCTTTCTTT.